The 17 T cell receptor beta chains given below trace back to one sample, sequenced in a study of regulatory T cells in long-lasting Graves disease. Described time point: persistent/refractory GD, antithyroid drugs over 5 years with positive TRAb. Extracted PBMC RNA gave rise to the TCR library. Construction of TCR beta libraries relied on iRepertoire HTBI primers and on Arm-PCR targeting CDR3 regions. Using its own MiXCR run on the multiplex PCR reads, TCRdb lists one record per CDR3 protein. The table has approximately 400,000 distinct CDR3 sequences, 20% to 30% seen once. The sequencing used peripheral blood mononuclear cells (PBMCs), collected when the disease was refractory, from a patient treated with antithyroid drugs. These receptors all come from a female donor with Graves disease.

The rearrangement joins TRBV9 to TRBJ1-4; a possible D gene is TRBD1 (5 bases). The CDR3 totals 15 residues. Trimming removed 2 bases from V and 3 bases from J, with 11 bases in between. CDR1 SGDLS and CDR2 YYNGEE come from the germline V gene. For the CDR3, the DNA is TGTGCCAGCAGCGTCAAGGGGCGGGCTAATGAAAAACTGTTTTTT. Its translation: CASSVKGRANEKLFF.

The chain has TRBV10-3 and TRBJ1-1; 9 bases align to TRBD1. Germline loops: CDR1 ENHRY, CDR2 SYGVKD. Trimming removed 6 bases from V and 4 bases from J; junction bases left unmatched: 6. The CDR3 has 14 amino acids. The CDR3: CAIRSDRGATEAFF. The CDR3 DNA sequence: TGTGCCATCAGGAGCGACAGGGGGGCCACTGAAGCTTTCTTT.

The chain joins TRBV7-2 to TRBJ1-6; D remains unclear. The CDR3 consists of 13 residues. V shed 8 bases and J shed 6 bases, with 11 bases lying between them. The V gene's germline CDR1 is SGHTA and CDR2 FQGNSA. The CDR3 DNA reads TGTGCCAGCGAAGGGCAGTCTAATTCACCCCTCCACTTT. Its translation: CASEGQSNSPLHF.

This chain joins TRBV27 and TRBJ2-1, with D tentatively TRBD2 (5 bases). The CDR3 length is 16 residues. Germline-derived CDR1 and CDR2 are MNHEY and SMNVEV (reference sequence). Trimming pared 5 bases from V and 7 bases from J, leaving 21 bases between. Here the CDR3 DNA reads TGTGCCAGCAGTCCCTTAACGGGGTCGTTGTTGAATGAGCAGTTCTTC. It encodes CASSPLTGSLLNEQFF.

This clonotype was detected ten times or more. The chain employs TRBV2 and TRBJ1-1; the D is unclear. Germline V gene lookup returns CDR1 SNHLY and CDR2 FYNNEI. Trimming shortened V by 7 bases and J by 1 base, and 16 bases separated the two germline ends. The CDR3 length is 15 residues. The CDR3 nucleotides are TGTGCCAGCACCGAAGAAGAGAATCCGAACACTGAAGCTTTCTTT. Translated: CASTEEENPNTEAFF.

On this clonotype itself: One junction end disagrees with the germline gene, perhaps due to a read error. V usage is TRBV30 and J usage is TRBJ2-2, with 15 nucleotides matching TRBD2. CDR3 length: 14 residues. CDR1 GTSNPN and CDR2 SVGIG come from the germline V gene (reference sequence). CDR3 in amino acids: CALGLAGGTGELLF. The CDR3 DNA follows: TGTGCCTTGGGACTAGCGGGAGGAACCGGGGAGCTGCTTTTT.

This clonotype was picked up a small number of times. The genes are TRBV5-1 and TRBJ2-7, with TRBD2 identical over 10 bases. The V gene's germline CDR1 is SGHRS and CDR2 YFSETQ. The CDR3 has 16 residues. V was pared by 4 bases and J by 4 bases, with 11 bases of the junction left unmatched. The CDR3 is CASSPGVAGGVYEQYF. In DNA form, the CDR3 reads TGCGCCAGCAGCCCCGGGGTAGCGGGAGGAGTATACGAGCAGTACTTC.

The chain has TRBV7-9 and TRBJ1-1; the D is unclear. Germline V gene data show CDR1 as SEHNR and CDR2 as FQNEAQ (reference sequence). The CDR3 consists of 13 residues. Trimming left V 1 base short and J 6 bases short, with 9 bases between. The CDR3 DNA is TGTGCCAGCAGCTTAGAGATGAGGGCTGAAGCTTTCTTT. It translates to CASSLEMRAEAFF.

This clonotype was counted ten times or more. The chain carries TRBV30 and TRBJ2-7; 7 positions match TRBD2. The ends lost 5 bases at V and 1 base at J; junction bases unmatched: 11. Germline CDR1 and CDR2: GTSNPN and SVGIG (reference sequence). This CDR3 spans 15 amino acids. The CDR3 spells CAWAVSASGSYEQYF. For the CDR3, the DNA is TGTGCCTGGGCTGTGTCGGCTAGCGGTTCCTACGAGCAGTACTTC.

This chain uses TRBV19 with TRBJ1-5; weak D call: TRBD1 (5 bases). Trimming pared 4 bases from V and 3 bases from J, leaving 22 bases between. This CDR3 is built from 18 residues. The germline gives CDR1 LNHDA, CDR2 SQIVND (reference sequence). CDR3 region: CASSTRVEGQGNNQPQHF. The CDR3 coding sequence is TGTGCCAGTAGTACCCGGGTCGAGGGGCAGGGAAACAATCAGCCCCAGCATTTT. Filled out from reference TRBV19 and TRBJ1-5, the complete variable domain reads DGGITQSPKYLFRKEGQNVTLSCEQNLNHDAMYWYRQDPGQGLRLIYYSQIVNDFQKGDIAEGYSVSREKKESFPLTVTSAQKNPTAFYLCASSTRVEGQGNNQPQHFGDGTRLSIL.

About this clonotype: A much larger clone lies one base from this, so it may be a read error. The chain combines TRBV5-6 with TRBJ2-5, with D possibly TRBD1 on 5 matching bases. Germline CDR1 SGHDT, CDR2 YYEEEE. The length of the CDR3 is 13 residues. V lost 2 bases, J lost 5 bases, and 10 bases lay in between. The CDR3 protein is CASSFATDETQYF. The DNA of the CDR3 is TGTGCCAGCAGCTTCGCGACAGACGAGACCCAGTACTTC.

On this clonotype: At one boundary the junction diverges from the germline segment, which might be a read error. The chain is built from TRBV28 and TRBJ1-2; D not resolved. Per the germline V gene, CDR1 is MDHEN and CDR2 is SYDVKM. The CDR3 totals 14 residues. The CDR3 coding sequence is TGCGCCAGCAGCCAAGCCGGGTTTCGCTATGGCTACACCTTC. This codes for CASSQAGFRYGYTF.

This clonotype was seen repeatedly, ten times or more. The J gene is TRBJ2-2, the V gene TRBV28, with TRBD1 matching over 8 bases. The V and J ends lost 5 bases and 5 bases, in that order; junction bases with no gene match: 4. CDR1 and CDR2 from the germline V gene are MDHEN and SYDVKM. The CDR3 spans 14 residues. The chain's CDR3 is CASSLTGGTGELFF. DNA of the CDR3: TGTGCCAGCAGTCTAACAGGGGGAACCGGGGAGCTGTTTTTT.

J is TRBJ2-2 and V is TRBV3-1, with a weak D call TRBD1 (5 bases). The V end lost 3 bases, the J end lost 2 bases, and 13 bases lay between the germline ends. The CDR3 extends over 16 amino acids. Germline V gives CDR1 LGHDT, CDR2 YNNKEL (reference sequence). The CDR3 bases are TGTGCCAGCAGCCATTGGGCGCAGGGAAACACCGGGGAGCTGTTTTTT. This codes for CASSHWAQGNTGELFF.

The rearrangement joins TRBV5-6 to TRBJ1-2; maybe TRBD1 (5 bases). The germline CDR1 and CDR2 sequences are SGHDT and YYEEEE. V lost 1 base and J 4 bases, leaving 14 bases between the germline ends. CDR3 size: 15 residues. The CDR3 is CASSLINWGTYGYTF. CDR3 DNA: TGTGCCAGCAGCTTGATAAATTGGGGGACCTATGGCTACACCTTC. Supplemented by reference TRBV5-6 and TRBJ1-2, the full variable domain reads DAGVTQSPTHLIKTRGQQVTLRCSPKSGHDTVSWYQQALGQGPQFIFQYYEEEERQRGNFPDRFSGHQFPNYSSELNVNALLLGDSALYLCASSLINWGTYGYTFGSGTRLTVV.

Ten or more counts support this clonotype. This sequence joins TRBV20-1 and TRBJ1-5, with unresolved D. Germline CDR1 and CDR2: DFQATT and SNEGSKA (reference sequence). V lost 3 bases to trimming and J lost 7 bases, with 19 bases between them. The length of the CDR3 is 15 residues. Here the CDR3 DNA reads TGCAGTGCTAGCTCATCAGTACCTGTCATGCAGCCCCAGCATTTT. Protein product: CSASSSVPVMQPQHF.

This clonotype has a count of ten or more. The V and J genes are TRBV5-1 and TRBJ1-1, with 9 bases lining up with TRBD1. Germline CDR1 SGHRS, CDR2 YFSETQ. The CDR3 is 14 amino acids. J was trimmed by 6 bases and V by 4 bases; bases with no gene match: 7. CDR3 in DNA: TGCGCCAGCAGCCAGGGACAGGGACGCGCTGAAGCTTTCTTT. Its protein product is CASSQGQGRAEAFF.